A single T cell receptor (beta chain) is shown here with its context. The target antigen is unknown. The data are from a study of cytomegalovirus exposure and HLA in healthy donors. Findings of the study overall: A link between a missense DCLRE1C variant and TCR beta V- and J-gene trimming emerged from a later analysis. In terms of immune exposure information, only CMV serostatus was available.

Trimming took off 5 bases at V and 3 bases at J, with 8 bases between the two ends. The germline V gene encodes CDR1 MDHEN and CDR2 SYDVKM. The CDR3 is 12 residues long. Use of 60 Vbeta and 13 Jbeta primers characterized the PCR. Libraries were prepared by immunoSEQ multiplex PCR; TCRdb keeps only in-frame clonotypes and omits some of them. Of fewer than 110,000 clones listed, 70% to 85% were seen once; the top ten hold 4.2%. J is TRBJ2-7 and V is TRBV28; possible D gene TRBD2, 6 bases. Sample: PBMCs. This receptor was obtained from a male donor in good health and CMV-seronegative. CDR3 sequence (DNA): TGTGCCAGCAGTCCCGGGGGCTACGAGCAGTACTTC. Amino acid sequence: CASSPGGYEQYF. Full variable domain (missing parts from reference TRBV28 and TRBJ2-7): DVKVTQSSRYLVKRTGEKVFLECVQDMDHENMFWYRQDPGLGLRLIYFSYDVKMKEKGDIPEGYSVSREKKERFSLILESASTNQTSMYLCASSPGGYEQYFGPGTRLTVT.